Sequencing of this TCR beta chain was carried out in a study of blood T cell repertoires in COVID-19. Overall study context: The cDNA or gDNA used as material had been derived from T cells, B-cell-depleted T cells, or PBMCs.

Per the authors' pipeline: Counts of nucleated cells, estimated from reference gene primer amplification, were obtained. TCRdb's table, derived via immunoSEQ multiplex PCR, lists solely in-frame clones and lacks some. That table furnishes V, J and clone size, whereas the DNA furnished D and trimming. The data contain some 350,000 clones, around 87% of them singletons. The CDR3 sequence is 17 residues long. Trimming left V 5 bases short and J 7 bases short, with 26 bases between. The germline V gene has CDR1 LNHDA and CDR2 SQIVND (reference sequence). This TCR was recovered from a man aged 18 to 30 with active or convalescent COVID-19. The material sequenced was peripheral blood. V usage is TRBV19 and J usage is TRBJ1-2; weak D call: TRBD1 (6 bases). The CDR3 loop reads CASSQSPQTGLTSGYTF. The CDR3 nucleotides are TGTGCCAGTAGTCAAAGCCCCCAGACAGGTTTGACATCTGGCTACACCTTC. Based on the CDR3 plus reference TRBV19 and TRBJ1-2, the full variable domain is DGGITQSPKYLFRKEGQNVTLSCEQNLNHDAMYWYRQDPGQGLRLIYYSQIVNDFQKGDIAEGYSVSREKKESFPLTVTSAQKNPTAFYLCASSQSPQTGLTSGYTFGSGTRLTVV.